This TCR beta chain was recorded in a study of T cells in Graves' hyperthyroidism and ophthalmopathy. General observations from the study: Most thyroid clonotypes that were expanded above 0.001 also turned up in blood.

Uncontrolled infection, other autoimmune disease, pregnancy or lactation led to exclusion. Extraction of PBMCs used 9 to 10 ml of fresh peripheral blood. To note about this clonotype: What it recognizes is unknown.

What was amplified from RNA transcripts were TCR beta CDR3 regions. The HTBI set primed first-round TCR CDR3 RT-PCR. MiXCR was run by TCRdb on the multiplex PCR reads, yielding one entry per CDR3 protein. The sample has 500,000 to 750,000 distinct CDR3 sequences; about a sixth are singletons. The V end lost 4 bases, the J end lost 4 bases, and 19 bases lay between the germline ends. The CDR3 runs 16 residues. Germline values: CDR1 DFQATT, CDR2 SNEGSKA (reference sequence). The chain carries TRBV20-1 and TRBJ2-2, with D maybe TRBD2 (6 bases). Sequenced material: blood. This clonotype originated in a woman aged 30 to 39 with Graves' hyperthyroidism. The CDR3 region is CSANRDSRLGTGELFF. The DNA for the CDR3 is TGCAGTGCTAACCGGGACTCGCGACTTGGCACCGGGGAGCTGTTTTTT.